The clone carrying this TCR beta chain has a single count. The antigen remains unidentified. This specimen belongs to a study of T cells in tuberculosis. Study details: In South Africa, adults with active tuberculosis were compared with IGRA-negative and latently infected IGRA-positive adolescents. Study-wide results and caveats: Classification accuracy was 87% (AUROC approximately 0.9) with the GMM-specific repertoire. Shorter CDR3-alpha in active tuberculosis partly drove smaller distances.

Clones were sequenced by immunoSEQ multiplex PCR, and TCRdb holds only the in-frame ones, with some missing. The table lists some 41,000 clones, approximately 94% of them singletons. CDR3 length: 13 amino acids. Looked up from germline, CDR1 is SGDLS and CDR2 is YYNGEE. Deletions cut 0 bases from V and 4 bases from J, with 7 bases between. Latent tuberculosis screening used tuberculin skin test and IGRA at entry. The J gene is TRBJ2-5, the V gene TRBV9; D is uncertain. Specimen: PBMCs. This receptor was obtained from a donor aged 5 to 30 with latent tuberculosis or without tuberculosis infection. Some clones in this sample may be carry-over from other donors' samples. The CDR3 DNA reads TGTGCCAGCAGCGTAGATTTCGGAGAGACCCAGTACTTC. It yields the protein CASSVDFGETQYF.